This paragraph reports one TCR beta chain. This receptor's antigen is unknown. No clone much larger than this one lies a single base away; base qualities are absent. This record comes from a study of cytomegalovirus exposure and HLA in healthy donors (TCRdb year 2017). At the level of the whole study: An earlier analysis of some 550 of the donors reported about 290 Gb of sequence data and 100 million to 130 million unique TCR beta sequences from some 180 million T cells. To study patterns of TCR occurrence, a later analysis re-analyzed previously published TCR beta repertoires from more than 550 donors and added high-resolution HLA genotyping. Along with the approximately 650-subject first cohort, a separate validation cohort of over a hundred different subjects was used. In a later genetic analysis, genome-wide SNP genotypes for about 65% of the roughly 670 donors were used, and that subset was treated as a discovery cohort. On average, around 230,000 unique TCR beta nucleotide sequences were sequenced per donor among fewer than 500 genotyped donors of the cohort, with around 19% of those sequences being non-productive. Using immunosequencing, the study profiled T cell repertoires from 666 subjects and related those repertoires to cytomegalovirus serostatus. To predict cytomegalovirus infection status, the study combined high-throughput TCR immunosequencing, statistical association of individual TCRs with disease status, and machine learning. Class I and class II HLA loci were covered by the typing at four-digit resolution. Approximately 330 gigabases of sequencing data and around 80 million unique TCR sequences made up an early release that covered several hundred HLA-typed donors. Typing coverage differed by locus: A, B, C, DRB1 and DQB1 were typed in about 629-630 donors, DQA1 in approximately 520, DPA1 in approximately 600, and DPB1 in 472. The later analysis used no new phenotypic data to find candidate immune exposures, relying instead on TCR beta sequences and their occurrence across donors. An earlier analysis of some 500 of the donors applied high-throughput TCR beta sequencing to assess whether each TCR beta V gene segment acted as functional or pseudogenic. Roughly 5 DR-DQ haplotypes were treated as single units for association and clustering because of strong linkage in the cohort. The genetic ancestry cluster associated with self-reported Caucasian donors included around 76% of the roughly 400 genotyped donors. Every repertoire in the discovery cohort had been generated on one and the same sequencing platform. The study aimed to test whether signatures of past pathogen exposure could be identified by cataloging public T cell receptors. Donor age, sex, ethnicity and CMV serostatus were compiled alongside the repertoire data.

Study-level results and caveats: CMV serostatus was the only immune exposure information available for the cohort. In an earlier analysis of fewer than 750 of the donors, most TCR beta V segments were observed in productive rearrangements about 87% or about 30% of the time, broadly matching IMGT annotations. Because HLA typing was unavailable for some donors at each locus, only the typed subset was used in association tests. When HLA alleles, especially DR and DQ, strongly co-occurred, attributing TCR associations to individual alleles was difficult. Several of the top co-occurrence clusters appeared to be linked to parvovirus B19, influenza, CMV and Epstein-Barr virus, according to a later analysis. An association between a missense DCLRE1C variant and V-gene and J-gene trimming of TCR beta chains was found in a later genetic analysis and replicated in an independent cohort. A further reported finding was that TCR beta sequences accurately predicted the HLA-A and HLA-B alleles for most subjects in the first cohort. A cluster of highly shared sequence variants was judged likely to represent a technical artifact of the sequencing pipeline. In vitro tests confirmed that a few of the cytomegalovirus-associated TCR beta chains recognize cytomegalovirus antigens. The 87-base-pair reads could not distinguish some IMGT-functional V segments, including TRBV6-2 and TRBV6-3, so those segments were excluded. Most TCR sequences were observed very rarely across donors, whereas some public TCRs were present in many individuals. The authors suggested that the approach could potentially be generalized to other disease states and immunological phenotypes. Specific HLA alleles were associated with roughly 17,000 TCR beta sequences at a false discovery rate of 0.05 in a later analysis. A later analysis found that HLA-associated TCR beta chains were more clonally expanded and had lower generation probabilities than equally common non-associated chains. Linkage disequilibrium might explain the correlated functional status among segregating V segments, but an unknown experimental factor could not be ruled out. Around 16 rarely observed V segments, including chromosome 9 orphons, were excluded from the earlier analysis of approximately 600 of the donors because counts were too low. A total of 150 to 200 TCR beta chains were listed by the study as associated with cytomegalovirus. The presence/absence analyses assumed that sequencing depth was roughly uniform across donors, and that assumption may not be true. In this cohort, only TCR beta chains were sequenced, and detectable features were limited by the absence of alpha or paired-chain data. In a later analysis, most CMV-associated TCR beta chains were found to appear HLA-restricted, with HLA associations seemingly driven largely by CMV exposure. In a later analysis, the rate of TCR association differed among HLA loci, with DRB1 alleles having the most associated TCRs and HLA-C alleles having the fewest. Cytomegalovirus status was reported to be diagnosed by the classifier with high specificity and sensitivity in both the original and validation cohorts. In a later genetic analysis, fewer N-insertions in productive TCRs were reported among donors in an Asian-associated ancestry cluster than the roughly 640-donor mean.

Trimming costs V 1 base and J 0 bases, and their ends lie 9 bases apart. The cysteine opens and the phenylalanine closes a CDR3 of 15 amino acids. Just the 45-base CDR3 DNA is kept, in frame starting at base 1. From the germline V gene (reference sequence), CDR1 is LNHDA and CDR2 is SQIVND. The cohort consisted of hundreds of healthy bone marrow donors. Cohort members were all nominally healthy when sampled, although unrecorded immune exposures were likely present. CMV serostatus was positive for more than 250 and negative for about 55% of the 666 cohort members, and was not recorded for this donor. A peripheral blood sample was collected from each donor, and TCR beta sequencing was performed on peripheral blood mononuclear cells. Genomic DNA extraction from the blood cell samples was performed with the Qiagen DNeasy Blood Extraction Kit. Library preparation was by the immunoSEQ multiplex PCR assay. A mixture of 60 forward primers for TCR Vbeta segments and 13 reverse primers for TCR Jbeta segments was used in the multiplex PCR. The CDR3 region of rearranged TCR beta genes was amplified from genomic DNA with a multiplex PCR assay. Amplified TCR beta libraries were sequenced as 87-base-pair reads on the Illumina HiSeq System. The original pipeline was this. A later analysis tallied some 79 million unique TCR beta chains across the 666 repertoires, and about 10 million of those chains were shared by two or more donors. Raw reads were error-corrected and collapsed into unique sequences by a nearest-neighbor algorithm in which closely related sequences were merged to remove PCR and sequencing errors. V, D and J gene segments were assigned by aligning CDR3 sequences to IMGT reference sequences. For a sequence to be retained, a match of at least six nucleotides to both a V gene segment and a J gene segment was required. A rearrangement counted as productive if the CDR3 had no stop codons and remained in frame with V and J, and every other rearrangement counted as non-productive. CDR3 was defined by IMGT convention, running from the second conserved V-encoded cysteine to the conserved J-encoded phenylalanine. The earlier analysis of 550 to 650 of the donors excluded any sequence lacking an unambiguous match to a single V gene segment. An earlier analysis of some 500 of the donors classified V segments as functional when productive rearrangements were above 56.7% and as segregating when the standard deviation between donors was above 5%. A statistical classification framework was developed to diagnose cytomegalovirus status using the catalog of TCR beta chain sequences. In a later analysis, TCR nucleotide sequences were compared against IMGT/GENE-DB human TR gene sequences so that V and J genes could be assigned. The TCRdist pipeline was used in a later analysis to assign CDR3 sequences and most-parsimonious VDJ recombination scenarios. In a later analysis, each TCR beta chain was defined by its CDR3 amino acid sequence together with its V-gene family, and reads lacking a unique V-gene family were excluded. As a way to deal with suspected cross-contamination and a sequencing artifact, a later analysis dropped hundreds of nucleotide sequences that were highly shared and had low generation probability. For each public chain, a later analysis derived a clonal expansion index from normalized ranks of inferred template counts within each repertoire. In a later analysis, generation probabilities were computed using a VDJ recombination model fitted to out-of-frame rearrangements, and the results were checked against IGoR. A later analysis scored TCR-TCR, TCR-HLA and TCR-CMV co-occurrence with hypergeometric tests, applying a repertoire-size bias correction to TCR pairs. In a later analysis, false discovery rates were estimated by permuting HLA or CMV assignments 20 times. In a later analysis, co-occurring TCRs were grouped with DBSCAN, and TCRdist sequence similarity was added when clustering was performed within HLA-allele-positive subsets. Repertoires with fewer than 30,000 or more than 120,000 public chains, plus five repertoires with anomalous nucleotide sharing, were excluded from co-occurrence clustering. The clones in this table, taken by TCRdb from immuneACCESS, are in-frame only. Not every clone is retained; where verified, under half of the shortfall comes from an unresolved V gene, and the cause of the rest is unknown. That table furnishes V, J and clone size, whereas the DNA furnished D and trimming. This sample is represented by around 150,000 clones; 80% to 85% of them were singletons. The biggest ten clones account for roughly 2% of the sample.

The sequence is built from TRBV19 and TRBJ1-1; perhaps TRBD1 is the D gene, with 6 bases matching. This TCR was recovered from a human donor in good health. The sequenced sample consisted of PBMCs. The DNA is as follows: TGTGCCAGTAGTATAGCGGACAGCCTGAACACTGAAGCTTTCTTT. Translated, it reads CASSIADSLNTEAFF.